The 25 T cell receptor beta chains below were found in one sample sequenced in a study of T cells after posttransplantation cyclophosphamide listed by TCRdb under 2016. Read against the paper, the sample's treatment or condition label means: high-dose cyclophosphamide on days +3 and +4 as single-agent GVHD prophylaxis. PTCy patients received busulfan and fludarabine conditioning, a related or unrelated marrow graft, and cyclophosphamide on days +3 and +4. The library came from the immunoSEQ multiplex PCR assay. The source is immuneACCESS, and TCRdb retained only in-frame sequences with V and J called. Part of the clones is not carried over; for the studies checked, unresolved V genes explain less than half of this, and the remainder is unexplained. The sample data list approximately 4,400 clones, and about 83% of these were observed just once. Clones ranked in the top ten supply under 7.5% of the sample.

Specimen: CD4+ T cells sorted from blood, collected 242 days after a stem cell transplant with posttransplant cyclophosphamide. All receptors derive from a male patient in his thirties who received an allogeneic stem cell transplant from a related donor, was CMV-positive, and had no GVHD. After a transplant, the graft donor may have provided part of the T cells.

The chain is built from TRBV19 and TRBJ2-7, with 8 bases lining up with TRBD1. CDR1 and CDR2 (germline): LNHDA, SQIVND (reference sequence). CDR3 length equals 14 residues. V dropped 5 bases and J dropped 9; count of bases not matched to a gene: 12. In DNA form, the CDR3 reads TGTGCCAGTAGTCAAACCGGGACAGGATATCGGCAGTACTTC. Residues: CASSQTGTGYRQYF. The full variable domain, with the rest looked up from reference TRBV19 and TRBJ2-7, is DGGITQSPKYLFRKEGQNVTLSCEQNLNHDAMYWYRQDPGQGLRLIYYSQIVNDFQKGDIAEGYSVSREKKESFPLTVTSAQKNPTAFYLCASSQTGTGYRQYFGPGTRLTVT.

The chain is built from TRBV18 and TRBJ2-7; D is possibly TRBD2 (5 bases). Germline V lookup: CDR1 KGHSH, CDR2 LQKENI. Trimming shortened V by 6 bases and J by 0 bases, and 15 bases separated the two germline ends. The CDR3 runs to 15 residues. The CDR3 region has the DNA TGTGCCAGCTCCTCTCTAGACACTAGCTCCTACGAGCAGTACTTC. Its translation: CASSSLDTSSYEQYF.

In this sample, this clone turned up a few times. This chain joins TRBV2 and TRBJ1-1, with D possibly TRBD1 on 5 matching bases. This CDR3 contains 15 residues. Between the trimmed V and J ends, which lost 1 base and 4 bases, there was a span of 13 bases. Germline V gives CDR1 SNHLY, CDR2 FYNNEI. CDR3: CASSEDPGVGTEAFF. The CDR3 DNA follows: TGTGCCAGCAGTGAAGATCCGGGGGTGGGCACTGAAGCTTTCTTT.

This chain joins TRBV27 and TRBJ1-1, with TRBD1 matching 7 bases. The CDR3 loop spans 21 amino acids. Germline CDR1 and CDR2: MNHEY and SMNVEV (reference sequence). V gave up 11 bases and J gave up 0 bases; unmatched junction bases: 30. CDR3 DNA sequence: TGTGCCCGCGTAGGACAGGAAAAAGTGCCTACCGAAAGTAACATGAACACTGAAGCTTTCTTT. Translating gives CARVGQEKVPTESNMNTEAFF.

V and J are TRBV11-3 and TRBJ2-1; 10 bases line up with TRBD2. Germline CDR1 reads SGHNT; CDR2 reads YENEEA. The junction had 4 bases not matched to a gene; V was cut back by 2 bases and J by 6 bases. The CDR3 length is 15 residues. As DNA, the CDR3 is TGTGCCAGCAGCTTAAAGCGGGGGGGCTTCAATGAGCAGTTCTTC. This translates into CASSLKRGGFNEQFF.

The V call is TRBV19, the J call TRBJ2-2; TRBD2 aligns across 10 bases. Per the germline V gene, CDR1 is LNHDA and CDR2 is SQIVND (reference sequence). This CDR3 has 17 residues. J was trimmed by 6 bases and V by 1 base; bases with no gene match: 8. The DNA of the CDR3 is TGTGCCAGTAGTATAGTCAGTCTAGCGGGAGTAGCCGGGGAGCTGTTTTTT. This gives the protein CASSIVSLAGVAGELFF.

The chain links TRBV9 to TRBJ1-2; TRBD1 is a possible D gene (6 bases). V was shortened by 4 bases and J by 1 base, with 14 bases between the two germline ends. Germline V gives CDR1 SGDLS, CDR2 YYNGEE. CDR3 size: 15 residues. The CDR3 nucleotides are TGTGCCAGCAGCCCTTCGACAGGAATTAACTATGGCTACACCTTC. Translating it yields CASSPSTGINYGYTF.

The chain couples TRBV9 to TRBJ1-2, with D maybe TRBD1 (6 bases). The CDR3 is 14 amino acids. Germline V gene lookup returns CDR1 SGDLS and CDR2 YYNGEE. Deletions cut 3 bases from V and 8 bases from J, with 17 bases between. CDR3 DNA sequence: TGTGCCAGCAGCGCTCAGCAGGGGCTCGACGGCTACACCTTC. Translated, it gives CASSAQQGLDGYTF.

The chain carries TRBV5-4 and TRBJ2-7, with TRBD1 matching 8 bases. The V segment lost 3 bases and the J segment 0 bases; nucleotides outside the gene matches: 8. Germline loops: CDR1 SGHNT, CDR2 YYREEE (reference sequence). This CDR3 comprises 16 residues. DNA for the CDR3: TGTGCCAGCAGCTCGGACTCCGGGACAGGCTCCTACGAGCAGTACTTC. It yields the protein CASSSDSGTGSYEQYF.

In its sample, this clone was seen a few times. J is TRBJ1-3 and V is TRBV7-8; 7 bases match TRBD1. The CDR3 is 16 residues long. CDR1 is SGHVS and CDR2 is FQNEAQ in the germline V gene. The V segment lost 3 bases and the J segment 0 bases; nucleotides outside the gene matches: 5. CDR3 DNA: TGTGCCAGCAGCTTCTGGACAGGCGACTCTGGAAACACCATATATTTT. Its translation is CASSFWTGDSGNTIYF.

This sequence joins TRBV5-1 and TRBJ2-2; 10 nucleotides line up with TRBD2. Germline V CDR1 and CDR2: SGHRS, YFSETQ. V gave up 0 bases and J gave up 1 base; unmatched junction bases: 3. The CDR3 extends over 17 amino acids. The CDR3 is CASSLAGTSENTGELFF. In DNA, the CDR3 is TGCGCCAGCAGCTTGGCCGGGACTAGCGAGAACACCGGGGAGCTGTTTTTT.

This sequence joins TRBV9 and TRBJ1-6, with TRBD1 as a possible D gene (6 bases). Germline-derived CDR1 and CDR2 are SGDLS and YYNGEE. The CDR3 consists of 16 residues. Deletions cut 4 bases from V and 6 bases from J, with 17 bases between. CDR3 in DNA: TGTGCCAGCAGCCCAGCCTCTGCCAGGGGTAATTCACCCCTCCACTTT. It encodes CASSPASARGNSPLHF.

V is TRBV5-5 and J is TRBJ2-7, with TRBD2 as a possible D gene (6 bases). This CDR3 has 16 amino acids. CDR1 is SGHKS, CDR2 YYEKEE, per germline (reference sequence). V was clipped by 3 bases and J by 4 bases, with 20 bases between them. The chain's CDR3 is CASSSGTPEVLYEQYF. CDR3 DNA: TGTGCCAGCAGCTCGGGGACTCCCGAGGTTCTTTACGAGCAGTACTTC.

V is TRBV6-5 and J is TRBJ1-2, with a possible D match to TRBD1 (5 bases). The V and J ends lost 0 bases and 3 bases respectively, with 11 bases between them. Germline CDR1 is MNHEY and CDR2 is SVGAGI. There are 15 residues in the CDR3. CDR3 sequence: CASSYSIQGYYGYTF. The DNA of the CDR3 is TGTGCCAGCAGTTACTCGATTCAGGGATACTATGGCTACACCTTC.

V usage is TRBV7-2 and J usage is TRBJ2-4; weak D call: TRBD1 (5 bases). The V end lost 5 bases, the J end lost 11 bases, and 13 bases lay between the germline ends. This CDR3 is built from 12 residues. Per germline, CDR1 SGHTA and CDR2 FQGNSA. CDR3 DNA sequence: TGTGCCAGCAGCCGCCAGGGCCCTGTTCAGTACTTC. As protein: CASSRQGPVQYF.

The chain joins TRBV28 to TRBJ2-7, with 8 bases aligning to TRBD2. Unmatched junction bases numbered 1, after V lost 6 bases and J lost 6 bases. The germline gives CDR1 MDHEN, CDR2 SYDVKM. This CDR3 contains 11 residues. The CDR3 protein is CASRRGAEQYF. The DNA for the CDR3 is TGTGCCAGCAGGCGGGGGGCCGAGCAGTACTTC.

The DNA for the CDR3 is TGTGCCAGCAGCTATAGTGCGGGATACGAGACCCAGTACTTC. Protein: CASSYSAGYETQYF. The rearrangement uses TRBV7-9 and TRBJ2-5; D is perhaps TRBD2 (6 bases). Germline V gene data show CDR1 as SEHNR and CDR2 as FQNEAQ (reference sequence). The length of the CDR3 is 14 residues. The germline V and J ends were trimmed by 4 bases and 5 bases, with 14 bases remaining between them.

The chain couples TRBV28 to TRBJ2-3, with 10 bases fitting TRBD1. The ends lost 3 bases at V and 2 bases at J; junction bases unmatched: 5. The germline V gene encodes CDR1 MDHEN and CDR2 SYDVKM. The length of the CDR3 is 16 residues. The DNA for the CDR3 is TGTGCCAGCAGTTTCTGGACAGGGGGTCTCACAGATACGCAGTATTTT. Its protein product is CASSFWTGGLTDTQYF.

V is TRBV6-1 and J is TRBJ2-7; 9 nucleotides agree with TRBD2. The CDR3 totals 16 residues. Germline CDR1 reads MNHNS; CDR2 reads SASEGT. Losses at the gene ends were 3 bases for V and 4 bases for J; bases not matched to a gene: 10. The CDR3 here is CASSEVGGGARYEQYF. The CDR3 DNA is TGTGCCAGCAGTGAGGTGGGCGGGGGGGCGAGGTACGAGCAGTACTTC.

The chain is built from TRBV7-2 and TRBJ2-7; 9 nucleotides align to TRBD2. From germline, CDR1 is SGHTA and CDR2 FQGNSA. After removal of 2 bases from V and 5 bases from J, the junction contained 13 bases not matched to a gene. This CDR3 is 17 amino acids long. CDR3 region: CASSLRVSAGGDHEQYF. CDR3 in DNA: TGTGCCAGCAGCTTACGGGTGTCTGCGGGAGGGGACCACGAGCAGTACTTC.

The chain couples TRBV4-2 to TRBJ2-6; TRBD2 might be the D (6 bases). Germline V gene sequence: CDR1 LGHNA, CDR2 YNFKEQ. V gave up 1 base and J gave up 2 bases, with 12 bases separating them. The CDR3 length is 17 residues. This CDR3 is CASSQGMAGTGANVLTF. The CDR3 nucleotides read TGTGCCAGCAGCCAAGGTATGGCGGGAACTGGGGCCAACGTCCTGACTTTC.

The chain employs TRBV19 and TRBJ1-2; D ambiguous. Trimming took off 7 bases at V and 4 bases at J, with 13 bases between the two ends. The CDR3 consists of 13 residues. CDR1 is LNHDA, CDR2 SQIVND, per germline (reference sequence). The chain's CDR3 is CASTAGFFYGYTF. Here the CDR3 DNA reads TGTGCCAGTACGGCAGGCTTCTTCTATGGCTACACCTTC. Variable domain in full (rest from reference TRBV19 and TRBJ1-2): DGGITQSPKYLFRKEGQNVTLSCEQNLNHDAMYWYRQDPGQGLRLIYYSQIVNDFQKGDIAEGYSVSREKKESFPLTVTSAQKNPTAFYLCASTAGFFYGYTFGSGTRLTVV.

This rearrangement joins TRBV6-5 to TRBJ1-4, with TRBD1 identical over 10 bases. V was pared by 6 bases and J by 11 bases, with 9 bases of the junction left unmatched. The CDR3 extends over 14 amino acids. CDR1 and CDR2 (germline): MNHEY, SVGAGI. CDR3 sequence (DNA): TGTGCCAGCAGCCCCGGGACAGGGGTATCCAAACTGTTTTTT. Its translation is CASSPGTGVSKLFF.

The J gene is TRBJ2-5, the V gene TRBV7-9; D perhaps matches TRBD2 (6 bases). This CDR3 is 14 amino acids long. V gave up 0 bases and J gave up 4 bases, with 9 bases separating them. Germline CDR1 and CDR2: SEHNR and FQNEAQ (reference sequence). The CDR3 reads CASSLALAGETQYF. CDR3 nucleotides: TGTGCCAGCAGCTTAGCACTAGCAGGAGAGACCCAGTACTTC.

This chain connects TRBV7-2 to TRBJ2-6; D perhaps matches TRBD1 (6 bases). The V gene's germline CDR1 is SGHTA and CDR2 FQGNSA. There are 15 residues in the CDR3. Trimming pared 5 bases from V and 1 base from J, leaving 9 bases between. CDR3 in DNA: TGTGCCAGCAGCCCTCAGGGGTCTGGGGCCAACGTCCTGACTTTC. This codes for CASSPQGSGANVLTF.